This T cell receptor beta chain was observed in a study of CD8 T cells in Susac syndrome (dated by TCRdb to about 2019). Describing the broader study: The study used repertoire sequencing to test whether antigen drove CD8+ T cell activation and differentiation in Susac syndrome. The full study reports these points: The number of individuals in the TCR sequencing and HLA analysis was acknowledged as relatively small.

As for this clonotype: It lacks a known antigen. No base quality information exists; no much larger clone differs at one position.

High-throughput TCR beta sequencing profiled peripheral blood CD8+ and CD4+ T cells from healthy donors, Susac syndrome patients and multiple sclerosis patients. Treatment-naive patients with stable or active relapsing-remitting disease fulfilling revised McDonald criteria were used as multiple sclerosis controls. Bulk CD8+ and CD4+ T cells were purified magnetically by negative isolation, whereas CD8+ TEMRA cells were enriched by FACS. Blood was drawn into EDTA tubes, processed within 24 hours, and PBMCs were isolated by density gradient centrifugation. PBMCs intended for TCR sequencing were cryopreserved in liquid nitrogen and thawed later in a water bath at 37 degrees C. The sorted or isolated CD4+, CD8+ and CD8+ TEMRA cells reached a purity of at least 90%. RNA was extracted using the RNeasy kit, and roughly 0.45 to 1 microgram was reverse transcribed with random hexamers. The immunoSEQ multiplex PCR assay, which covers 54 Vbeta and 13 Jbeta segments, was used to amplify TCR beta CDR3 regions. PCR amplification bias was corrected using a synthetic template baseline for primer optimization and computational correction. The study's own analysis went as follows. Reads were annotated to V, D and J genes according to IMGT and were analyzed with immunoSEQ Analyzer, with only productive sequences retained. Clonality was calculated as one minus the Shannon entropy normalized by log2 of the number of productive unique sequences. For each patient and control, public and private clones were evaluated among the 100 most prevalent clones. A clone was defined as Susac-specific if it was absent from the healthy and MS cohorts, from roughly 990 published viral clones and from other ImmuneACCESS disease sequences. TCRdb reprocessed the public reads (quality trimming at Q25 with fastp, clone calling with MiXCR) and kept in-frame beta chains. Each entry is one CDR3 protein sequence, shown with its most common DNA and genes. The V and J calls reflect TCRdb's pipeline rather than the authors' work. Counted in this sample were under 350,000 distinct CDR3 sequences; roughly 94% of them appeared once. Of the sample, roughly 0.07% falls within the top ten clones.

The germline V gene provides CDR1 SGHTA and CDR2 FQGTGA. V and J lose 0 bases and 8 bases, and a span of 8 bases separates them. The CDR3 runs 14 amino acids, cysteine and phenylalanine included. CDR3 DNA only is kept here, 42 bases in frame from base 1. This TCR was recovered from a human donor with multiple sclerosis. This sequence uses TRBV7-3 and TRBJ1-6; TRBD1 might be the D gene, on 6 matching bases. Sequenced sample: CD4+ T cells from PBMCs. The bases read TGTGCCAGCAGCTTAACAGAGGGGGATTCACCCCTCCACTTT. This codes for CASSLTEGDSPLHF.